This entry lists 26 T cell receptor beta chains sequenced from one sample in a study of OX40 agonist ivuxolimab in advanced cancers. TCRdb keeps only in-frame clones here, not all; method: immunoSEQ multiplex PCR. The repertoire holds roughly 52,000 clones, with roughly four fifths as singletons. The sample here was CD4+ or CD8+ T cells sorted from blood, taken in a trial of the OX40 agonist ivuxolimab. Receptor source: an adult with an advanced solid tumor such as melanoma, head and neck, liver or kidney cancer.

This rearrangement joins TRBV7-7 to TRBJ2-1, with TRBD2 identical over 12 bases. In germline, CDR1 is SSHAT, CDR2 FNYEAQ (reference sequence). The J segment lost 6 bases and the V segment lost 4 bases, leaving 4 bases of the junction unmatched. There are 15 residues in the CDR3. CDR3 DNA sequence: TGTGCCAGCAGCTCGGGACTAGCGGGCTCCAATGAGCAGTTCTTC. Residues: CASSSGLAGSNEQFF.

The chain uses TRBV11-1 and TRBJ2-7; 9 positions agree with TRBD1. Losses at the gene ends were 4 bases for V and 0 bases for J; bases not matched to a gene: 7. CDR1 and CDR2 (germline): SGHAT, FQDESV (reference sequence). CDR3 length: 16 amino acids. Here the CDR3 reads CASSSLRDRASYEQYF. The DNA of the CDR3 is TGTGCCAGCAGCTCTCTCCGGGACAGGGCCTCCTACGAGCAGTACTTC.

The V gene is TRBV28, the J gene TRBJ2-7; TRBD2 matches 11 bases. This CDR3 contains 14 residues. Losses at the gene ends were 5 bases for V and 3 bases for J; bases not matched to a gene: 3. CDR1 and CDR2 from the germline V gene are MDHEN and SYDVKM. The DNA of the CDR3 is TGTGCCAGCAGTGCGGGACTAGCGGACTACGAGCAGTACTTC. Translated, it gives CASSAGLADYEQYF.

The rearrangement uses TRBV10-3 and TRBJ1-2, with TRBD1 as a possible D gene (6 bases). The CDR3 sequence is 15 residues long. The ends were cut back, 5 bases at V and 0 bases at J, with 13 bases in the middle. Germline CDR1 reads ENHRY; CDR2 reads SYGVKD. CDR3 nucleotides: TGTGCCATCAGTCCCGAGAGGACAGCTAACTATGGCTACACCTTC. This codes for CAISPERTANYGYTF.

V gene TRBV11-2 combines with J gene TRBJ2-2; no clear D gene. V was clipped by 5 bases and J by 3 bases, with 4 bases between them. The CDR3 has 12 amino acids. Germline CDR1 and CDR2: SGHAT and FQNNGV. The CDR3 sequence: CASSPYTGELFF. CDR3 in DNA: TGTGCCAGCAGCCCATACACCGGGGAGCTGTTTTTT.

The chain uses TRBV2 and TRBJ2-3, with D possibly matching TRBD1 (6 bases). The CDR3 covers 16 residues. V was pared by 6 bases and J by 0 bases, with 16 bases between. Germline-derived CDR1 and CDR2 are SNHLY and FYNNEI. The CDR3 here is CASSDLTGFSTDTQYF. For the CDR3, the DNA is TGTGCCAGCAGCGACTTGACAGGATTTAGCACAGATACGCAGTATTTT. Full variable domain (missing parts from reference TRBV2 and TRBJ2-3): EPEVTQTPSHQVTQMGQEVILRCVPISNHLYFYWYRQILGQKVEFLVSFYNNEISEKSEIFDDQFSVERPDGSNFTLKIRSTKLEDSAMYFCASSDLTGFSTDTQYFGPGTRLTVL.

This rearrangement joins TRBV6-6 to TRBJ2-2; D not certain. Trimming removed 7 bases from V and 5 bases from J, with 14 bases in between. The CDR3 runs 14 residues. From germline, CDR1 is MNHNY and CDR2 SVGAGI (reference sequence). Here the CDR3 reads CASIRVPGTGELFF. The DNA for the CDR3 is TGTGCCAGCATCCGCGTGCCAGGTACCGGGGAGCTGTTTTTT.

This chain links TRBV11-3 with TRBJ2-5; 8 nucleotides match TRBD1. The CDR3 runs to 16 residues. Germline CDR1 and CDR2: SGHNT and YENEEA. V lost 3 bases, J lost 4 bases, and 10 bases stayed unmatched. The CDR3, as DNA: TGTGCCAGCAGCTTGTCGACAGGGGTGGGGGGAGAGACCCAGTACTTC. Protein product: CASSLSTGVGGETQYF.

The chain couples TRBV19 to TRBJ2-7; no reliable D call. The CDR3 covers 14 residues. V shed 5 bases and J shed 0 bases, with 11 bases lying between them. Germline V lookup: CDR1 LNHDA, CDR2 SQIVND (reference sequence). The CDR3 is CASSRQLSSYEQYF. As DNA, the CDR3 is TGTGCCAGTAGTCGCCAACTGAGCTCCTACGAGCAGTACTTC.

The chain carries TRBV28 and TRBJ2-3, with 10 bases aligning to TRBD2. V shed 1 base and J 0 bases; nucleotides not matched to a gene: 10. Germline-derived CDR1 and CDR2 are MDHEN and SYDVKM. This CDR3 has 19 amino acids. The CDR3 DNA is TGTGCCAGCAGTTTATTTCTAAGACTAGCGGGTACTAGCACAGATACGCAGTATTTT. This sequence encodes CASSLFLRLAGTSTDTQYF. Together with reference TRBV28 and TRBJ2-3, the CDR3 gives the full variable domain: DVKVTQSSRYLVKRTGEKVFLECVQDMDHENMFWYRQDPGLGLRLIYFSYDVKMKEKGDIPEGYSVSREKKERFSLILESASTNQTSMYLCASSLFLRLAGTSTDTQYFGPGTRLTVL.

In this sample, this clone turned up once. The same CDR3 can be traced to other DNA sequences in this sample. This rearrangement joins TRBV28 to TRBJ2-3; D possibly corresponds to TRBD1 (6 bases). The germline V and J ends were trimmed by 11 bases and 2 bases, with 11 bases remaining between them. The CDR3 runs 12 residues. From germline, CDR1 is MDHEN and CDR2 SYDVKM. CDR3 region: CASQGFTDTQYF. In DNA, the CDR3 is TGTGCCTCACAGGGTTTCACAGATACGCAGTATTTT.

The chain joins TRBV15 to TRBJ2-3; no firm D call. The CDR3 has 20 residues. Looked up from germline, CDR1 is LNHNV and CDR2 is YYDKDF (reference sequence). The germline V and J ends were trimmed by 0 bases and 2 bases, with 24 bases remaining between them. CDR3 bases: TGTGCCACCAGCAGAGATCCACTTGTTTCCGGGTCCTACAACACAGATACGCAGTATTTT. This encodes CATSRDPLVSGSYNTDTQYF.

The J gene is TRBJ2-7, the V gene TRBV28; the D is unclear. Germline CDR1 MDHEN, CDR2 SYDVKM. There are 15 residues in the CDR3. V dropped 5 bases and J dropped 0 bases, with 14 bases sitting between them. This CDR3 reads CASSLGFSSSYEQYF. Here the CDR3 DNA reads TGTGCCAGCAGTCTTGGATTCTCTAGCTCCTACGAGCAGTACTTC. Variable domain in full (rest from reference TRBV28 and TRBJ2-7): DVKVTQSSRYLVKRTGEKVFLECVQDMDHENMFWYRQDPGLGLRLIYFSYDVKMKEKGDIPEGYSVSREKKERFSLILESASTNQTSMYLCASSLGFSSSYEQYFGPGTRLTVT.

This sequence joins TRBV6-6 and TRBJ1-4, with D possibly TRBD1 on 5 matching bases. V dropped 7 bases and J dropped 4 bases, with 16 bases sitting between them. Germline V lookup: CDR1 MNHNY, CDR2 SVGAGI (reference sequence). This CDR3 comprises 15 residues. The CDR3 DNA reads TGTGCCAGCAATGCGGGGCGGGGGTTTAATGAAAAACTGTTTTTT. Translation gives CASNAGRGFNEKLFF.

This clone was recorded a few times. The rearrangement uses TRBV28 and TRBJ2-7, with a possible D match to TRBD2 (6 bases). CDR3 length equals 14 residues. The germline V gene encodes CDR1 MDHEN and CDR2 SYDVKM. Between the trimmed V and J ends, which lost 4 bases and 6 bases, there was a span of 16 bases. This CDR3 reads CASSSSGTQPEQYF. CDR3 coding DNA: TGTGCCAGCAGTTCGTCCGGGACTCAACCCGAGCAGTACTTC.

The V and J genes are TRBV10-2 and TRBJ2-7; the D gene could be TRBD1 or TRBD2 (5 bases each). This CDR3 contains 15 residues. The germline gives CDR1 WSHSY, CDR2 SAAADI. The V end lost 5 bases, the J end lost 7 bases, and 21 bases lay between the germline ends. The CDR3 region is CASSQPGPAPEEQYF. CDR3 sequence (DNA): TGCGCCAGCAGTCAACCGGGACCCGCGCCAGAAGAGCAGTACTTC.

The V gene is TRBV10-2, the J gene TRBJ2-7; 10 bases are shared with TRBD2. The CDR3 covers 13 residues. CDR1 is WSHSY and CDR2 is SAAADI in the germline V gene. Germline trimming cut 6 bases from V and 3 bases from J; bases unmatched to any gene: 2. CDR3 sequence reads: CASSLAGVYEQYF. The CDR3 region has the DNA TGCGCCAGCAGCCTAGCGGGAGTCTACGAGCAGTACTTC.

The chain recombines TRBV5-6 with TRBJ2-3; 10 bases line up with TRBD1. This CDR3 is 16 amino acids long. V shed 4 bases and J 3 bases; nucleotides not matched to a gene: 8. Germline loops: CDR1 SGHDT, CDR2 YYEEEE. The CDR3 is CASSLDRGHGTDTQYF. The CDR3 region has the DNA TGTGCCAGCAGCCTAGACAGGGGGCATGGGACAGATACGCAGTATTTT.

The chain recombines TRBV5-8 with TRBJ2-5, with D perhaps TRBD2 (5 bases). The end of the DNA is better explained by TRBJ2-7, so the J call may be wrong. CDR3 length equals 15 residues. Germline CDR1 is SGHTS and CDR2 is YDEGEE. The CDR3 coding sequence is TGTGCCAGCAGCCCGTGGGCGTTGAGGGACTACGAGCAGTACTTC. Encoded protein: CASSPWALRDYEQYF.

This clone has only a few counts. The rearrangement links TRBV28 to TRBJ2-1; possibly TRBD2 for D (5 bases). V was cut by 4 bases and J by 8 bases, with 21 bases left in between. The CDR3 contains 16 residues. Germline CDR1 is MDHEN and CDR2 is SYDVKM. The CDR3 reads CASSSTRTQSGDEQFF. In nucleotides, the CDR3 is TGTGCCAGCAGTTCCACAAGGACTCAATCGGGCGATGAGCAGTTCTTC.

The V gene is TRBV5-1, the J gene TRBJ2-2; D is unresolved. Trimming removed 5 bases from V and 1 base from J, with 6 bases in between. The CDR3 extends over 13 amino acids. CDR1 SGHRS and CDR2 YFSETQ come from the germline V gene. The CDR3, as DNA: TGCGCCAGCAGGGTTTGGAACACCGGGGAGCTGTTTTTT. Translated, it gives CASRVWNTGELFF.

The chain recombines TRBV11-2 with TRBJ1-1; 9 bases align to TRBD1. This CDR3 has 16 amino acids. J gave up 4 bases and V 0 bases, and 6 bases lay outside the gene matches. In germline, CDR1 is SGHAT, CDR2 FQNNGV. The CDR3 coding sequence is TGTGCCAGCAGCTTAGAGGGGACAGGGTTCACCACTGAAGCTTTCTTT. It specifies CASSLEGTGFTTEAFF.

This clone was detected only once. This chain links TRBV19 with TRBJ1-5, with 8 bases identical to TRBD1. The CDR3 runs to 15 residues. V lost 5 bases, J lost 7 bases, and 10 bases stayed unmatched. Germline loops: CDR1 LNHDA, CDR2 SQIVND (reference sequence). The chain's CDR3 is CASSADRAIGQPQHF. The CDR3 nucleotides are TGTGCCAGTAGTGCGGACAGGGCGATCGGGCAGCCCCAGCATTTT.

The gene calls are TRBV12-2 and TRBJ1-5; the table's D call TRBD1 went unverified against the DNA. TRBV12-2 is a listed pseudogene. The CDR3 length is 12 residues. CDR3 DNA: TGTGGGACGGGGACATTCGATCAGCCCCAGCATTTT. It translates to CGTGTFDQPQHF.

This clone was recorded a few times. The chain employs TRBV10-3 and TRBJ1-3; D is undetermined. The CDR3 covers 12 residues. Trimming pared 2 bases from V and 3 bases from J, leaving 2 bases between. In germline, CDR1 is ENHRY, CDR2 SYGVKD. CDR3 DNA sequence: TGTGCCATCAGTGAGGGTGGAAACACCATATATTTT. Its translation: CAISEGGNTIYF.

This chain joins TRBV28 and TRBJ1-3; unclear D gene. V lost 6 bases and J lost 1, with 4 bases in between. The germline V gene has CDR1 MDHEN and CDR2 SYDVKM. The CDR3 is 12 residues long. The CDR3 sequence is CASRASGNTIYF. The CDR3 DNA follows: TGTGCCAGCAGAGCGTCTGGAAACACCATATATTTT.